This TCR beta chain was identified in a study of T cell changes during pregnancy in multiple sclerosis. The assay was immunoSEQ multiplex PCR, and TCRdb's table has in-frame clones only and misses some. The sample consists of 90,000 to 120,000 clones, approximately 94% of them appearing once. The CDR3 totals 11 residues. Germline V lookup: CDR1 MGHDK, CDR2 SYGVNS. Comment on this clone: The junction does not match germline at one end; this may be a read error.

This sequence was found in a female donor with multiple sclerosis, enrolled in a pregnancy study. This chain links TRBV25-1 with TRBJ2-7, with 8 bases fitting TRBD2. Here the sequenced sample was peripheral blood, taken before pregnancy. The DNA of the CDR3 is TGTGCCAGCAGTGAATCCAGCGGGAGCCACTTC. Its protein product is CASSESSGSHF.